This entry lists 16 T cell receptor beta chains sequenced from one sample in a study of blood T cell repertoires in COVID-19. TCRdb's copy holds only in-frame clones and misses some; the assay was immunoSEQ multiplex PCR. The sample holds a few hundred thousand clones, about nine tenths seen once. The sequenced sample consisted of PBMCs or T cells enriched from blood (not recorded which). These receptors were obtained from a man aged 25-45 years who had recovered from COVID-19.

The chain links TRBV29-1 to TRBJ2-3; unclear D gene. V gave up 1 base and J gave up 1 base, with 3 bases separating them. This CDR3 has 12 amino acids. CDR1 and CDR2 from the germline V gene are SQVTM and ANQGSEA. For the CDR3, the DNA is TGCAGCGTTGAAGGCGGCACAGATACGCAGTATTTT. Translating it yields CSVEGGTDTQYF.

This chain joins TRBV7-9 and TRBJ2-3, with 12 bases aligning to TRBD2. The germline V gene has CDR1 SEHNR and CDR2 FQNEAQ (reference sequence). The CDR3 runs to 17 residues. V shed 1 base, J shed 0 bases, and the junction held 2 bases outside the gene matches. The DNA of the CDR3 is TGTGCCAGCAGCTTAGGCGGGACTAGCGGGAGCACAGATACGCAGTATTTT. Translating it yields CASSLGGTSGSTDTQYF.

The gene calls are TRBV4-1 and TRBJ2-7, with D unresolved. CDR1 is MGHRA and CDR2 is YSYEKL in the germline V gene. Trimming left V 1 base short and J 6 bases short, with 16 bases between. This CDR3 has 15 residues. The CDR3 DNA follows: TGCGCCAGCAGCCAAGTTTCGTTTGGAGCTGGCGAGCAGTACTTC. Protein: CASSQVSFGAGEQYF.

The rearrangement uses TRBV10-3 and TRBJ1-2; D is possibly TRBD1 (6 bases). Looked up from germline, CDR1 is ENHRY and CDR2 is SYGVKD. This CDR3 has 12 amino acids. V lost 6 bases, J lost 8 bases, and 13 bases lay in between. The CDR3 loop reads CAIRTGSWGYTF. The CDR3 DNA is TGTGCCATCAGGACAGGCTCTTGGGGCTACACCTTC.

The rearrangement uses TRBV18 and TRBJ2-7, with D possibly matching TRBD2 (5 bases). The CDR3 consists of 12 residues. Germline V CDR1 and CDR2: KGHSH, LQKENI. The ends were cut back, 3 bases at V and 4 bases at J, with 7 bases in the middle. The CDR3 here is CASSPGVYEQYF. CDR3 bases: TGTGCCAGCTCACCCGGGGTATACGAGCAGTACTTC.

V is TRBV6-5 and J is TRBJ1-2; a possible D gene is TRBD1 (5 bases). Trimming left V 2 bases short and J 1 base short, with 11 bases between. The CDR3 covers 15 residues. Germline CDR1 reads MNHEY; CDR2 reads SVGAGI. The CDR3 DNA follows: TGTGCCAGCAGTTACGATCCCGGGGGTAACTATGGCTACACCTTC. This sequence encodes CASSYDPGGNYGYTF.

CDR3 DNA sequence: TGTGCCAGCAGCCCCTACTACTCCCGGGGGGATACGCAGTATTTT. This encodes CASSPYYSRGDTQYF. V gene TRBV14 combines with J gene TRBJ2-3; D perhaps matches TRBD2 (6 bases). CDR1 is SGHDN and CDR2 is FVKESK in the germline V gene. CDR3 size: 15 residues. Between the trimmed V and J ends, which lost 4 bases and 6 bases, there was a span of 17 bases.

The rearrangement uses TRBV3-1 (or the pseudogene TRBV3-2) and TRBJ2-4; a possible D gene is TRBD1 (6 bases). The CDR3 has 15 amino acids. Trimming took 4 bases from V and 5 from J, leaving 15 bases between them. Germline V gene data show CDR1 as LGHDT and CDR2 as YNNKEL (reference sequence). This chain's CDR3 is CASSRQDVGENIQYF. Written as DNA, the CDR3 is TGTGCCAGCAGCCGACAGGATGTAGGAGAAAACATTCAGTACTTC.

V is TRBV7-9 and J is TRBJ1-1; TRBD1 aligns across 9 bases. Germline V lookup: CDR1 SEHNR, CDR2 FQNEAQ (reference sequence). The CDR3 has 17 amino acids. V lost 2 bases and J lost 3; bases outside the gene matches: 10. The CDR3 loop reads CASSLRTGTGGDTEAFF. For the CDR3, the DNA is TGTGCCAGCAGCTTAAGGACAGGAACAGGGGGCGACACTGAAGCTTTCTTT.

The chain employs TRBV15 and TRBJ1-1; 9 bases match TRBD1. In germline, CDR1 is LNHNV, CDR2 YYDKDF (reference sequence). This CDR3 contains 13 residues. Trimming removed 9 bases from V and 3 bases from J; junction bases left unmatched: 5. CDR3: CATIGQGYTEAFF. CDR3 nucleotide sequence: TGTGCCACTATCGGACAGGGGTACACTGAAGCTTTCTTT.

V and J are TRBV4-1 and TRBJ2-3, with TRBD2 identical over 13 bases. Trimming removed 3 bases from V and 4 bases from J; junction bases left unmatched: 16. In germline, CDR1 is MGHRA, CDR2 YSYEKL. This CDR3 has 20 amino acids. CDR3 sequence: CASSHPTSGRALSRSDTQYF. CDR3 DNA sequence: TGCGCCAGCAGCCATCCCACTAGCGGGAGGGCTCTCTCTCGGTCAGATACGCAGTATTTT.

The rearrangement joins TRBV7-8 to TRBJ1-5, with TRBD1 matching over 9 bases. Germline trimming cut 2 bases from V and 6 bases from J; bases unmatched to any gene: 11. Germline-derived CDR1 and CDR2 are SGHVS and FQNEAQ. CDR3 length: 17 amino acids. The CDR3, as DNA: TGTGCCAGCAGCTTATGGCAACTACAGGGGGCCAGTCAGCCCCAGCATTTT. It translates to CASSLWQLQGASQPQHF.

This chain uses TRBV29-1 with TRBJ2-2; 9 bases match TRBD1. The CDR3 is made up of 18 amino acids. CDR1 SQVTM and CDR2 ANQGSEA come from the germline V gene. The ends lost 6 bases at V and 4 bases at J; junction bases unmatched: 18. Here the CDR3 reads CSVASRSLDRGGTGELFF. DNA of the CDR3: TGCAGCGTCGCATCTCGATCACTAGACAGGGGGGGCACCGGGGAGCTGTTTTTT.

The chain is built from TRBV27 and TRBJ1-2; D ambiguous. Germline assignment: CDR1 MNHEY and CDR2 SMNVEV (reference sequence). V was clipped by 0 bases and J by 0 bases, with 5 bases between them. CDR3 length equals 14 residues. The CDR3 bases are TGTGCCAGCAGTTTATCAGGAGCTAACTATGGCTACACCTTC. Translated: CASSLSGANYGYTF.

The rearrangement uses TRBV29-1 and TRBJ1-5; TRBD1 matches 10 bases. Germline values: CDR1 SQVTM, CDR2 ANQGSEA. This CDR3 contains 15 residues. The V gene end was trimmed by 6 bases and the J gene end by 6 bases; junction bases not matched to a gene: 11. The CDR3 sequence: CSVSVGQGLGQPQHF. The CDR3 bases are TGCAGCGTCTCCGTGGGACAGGGGCTTGGTCAGCCCCAGCATTTT.

V usage is TRBV12-3 or TRBV12-4 and J usage is TRBJ2-7; D may be TRBD2 (6 bases). The CDR3 runs to 13 residues. Trimming took off 7 bases at V and 3 bases at J, with 13 bases between the two ends. The CDR3: CASNDGGGYEQYF. As DNA, the CDR3 is TGTGCCAGCAATGACGGGGGAGGCTACGAGCAGTACTTC.